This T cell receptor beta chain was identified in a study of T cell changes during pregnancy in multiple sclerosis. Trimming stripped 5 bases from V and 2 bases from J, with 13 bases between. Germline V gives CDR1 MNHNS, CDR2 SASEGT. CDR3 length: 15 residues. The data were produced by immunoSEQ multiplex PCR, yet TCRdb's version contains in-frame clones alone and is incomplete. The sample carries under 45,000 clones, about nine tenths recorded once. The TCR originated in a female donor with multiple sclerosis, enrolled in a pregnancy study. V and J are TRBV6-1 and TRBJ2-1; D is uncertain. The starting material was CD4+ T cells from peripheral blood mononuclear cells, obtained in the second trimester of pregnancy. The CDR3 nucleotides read TGTGCCAGCAGTAGTGATCGGGTCACCTACAATGAGCAGTTCTTC. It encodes CASSSDRVTYNEQFF.